The 16 T cell receptor beta chains listed next were all sequenced from one sample in a study of blood T cells in healthy people across ages. Together with a sample-barcoded 5' primer, a J-beta primer mix was included in a second PCR lasting about 7 to 11 cycles. TCRdb fed the 5' RACE reads into MiXCR, producing one record per CDR3 protein. This sample carries about 570,000 distinct CDR3 sequences, roughly a quarter of them seen once, and the ten largest clones take around 20%. Sequenced material: blood. The origin of the receptors is a woman aged 65 to 85 in good health.

This clonotype was detected many times. The chain carries TRBV20-1 and TRBJ2-1; 7 nucleotides align to TRBD1. V was pared by 0 bases and J by 1 base, with 12 bases of the junction left unmatched. The CDR3 has 18 amino acids. Per germline, CDR1 DFQATT and CDR2 SNEGSKA (reference sequence). CDR3: CSARDYGQAILSYNEQFF. The CDR3 DNA sequence: TGCAGTGCTAGAGATTACGGACAGGCGATACTATCCTACAATGAGCAGTTCTTC.

This clonotype appeared a few times. This chain uses TRBV7-2 with TRBJ1-3, with D perhaps matching TRBD1 (5 bases). V shed 4 bases and J shed 4 bases, with 14 bases lying between them. CDR1 is SGHTA and CDR2 is FQGNSA in the germline V gene. This CDR3 spans 15 amino acids. The chain's CDR3 is CASSSRTSTGNTIYF. CDR3 nucleotide sequence: TGTGCCAGCAGCTCTCGGACATCTACGGGAAACACCATATATTTT.

This rearrangement joins TRBV9 to TRBJ1-3, with TRBD1 matching over 7 bases. With V trimmed by 4 bases and J by 0 bases, 10 bases remained unmatched. Germline V lookup: CDR1 SGDLS, CDR2 YYNGEE. CDR3 size: 17 residues. CDR3 amino acids: CASSQNRGISSGNTIYF. CDR3 bases: TGTGCCAGCAGCCAAAACAGGGGAATCTCCTCTGGAAACACCATATATTTT.

This clonotype was counted only a few times. The V gene is TRBV20-1, the J gene TRBJ2-5; 8 bases agree with TRBD2. With the DNA end fitting TRBJ2-1 better, the J assignment may be wrong. The CDR3 contains 14 residues. CDR1 and CDR2 from the germline V gene are DFQATT and SNEGSKA (reference sequence). Here the CDR3 reads CSASRPRGGNEQFF. CDR3 coding DNA: TGCAGTGCTAGTAGGCCTCGGGGGGGCAATGAGCAGTTCTTC.

This chain links TRBV7-2 with TRBJ2-6, with 9 nucleotides matching TRBD1. The CDR3 totals 15 residues. The germline V gene has CDR1 SGHTA and CDR2 FQGNSA. Trimming cost V 5 bases and J 12 bases; bases outside gene matches: 11. The CDR3 is CASSKAGTGSVVLTF. The CDR3 DNA is TGTGCCAGCAGCAAAGCCGGGACAGGGAGCGTCGTCCTGACTTTC.

J is TRBJ2-5 and V is TRBV7-2; D is uncertain. This CDR3 comprises 16 residues. Deletions cut 2 bases from V and 11 bases from J, with 24 bases between. Germline lookup yields CDR1 SGHTA and CDR2 FQGNSA. For the CDR3, the DNA is TGTGCCAGCAGCTTACTCCTCCGGGCCAGGCCTCAAGAGCAGTACTTC. It encodes CASSLLLRARPQEQYF.

The chain carries TRBV5-1 and TRBJ2-1; 11 bases align to TRBD2. The CDR3 has 16 amino acids. The junction had 11 bases not matched to a gene; V was cut back by 2 bases and J by 10 bases. From germline, CDR1 is SGHRS and CDR2 YFSETQ. This CDR3 reads CASSFSGGAEEGEQFF. In DNA, the CDR3 is TGCGCCAGCAGCTTTAGCGGGGGGGCTGAGGAAGGCGAGCAGTTCTTC.

This clonotype was seen a few times. The chain has TRBV12-3 or TRBV12-4 and TRBJ2-7; the D gene is possibly TRBD2 (6 bases). CDR3 length equals 16 residues. V shed 0 bases and J shed 6 bases, with 18 bases lying between them. The CDR3 here is CASSLAPGEVPLEQYF. DNA for the CDR3: TGTGCCAGCAGTTTAGCGCCGGGAGAGGTGCCCCTCGAGCAGTACTTC.

This clonotype was counted at least ten times. The rearrangement uses TRBV12-3 or TRBV12-4 and TRBJ2-5; D could derive from TRBD1 or TRBD2 (6 bases each). CDR3 size: 14 residues. Between the trimmed V and J ends, which lost 5 bases and 0 bases, there was a span of 10 bases. The DNA of the CDR3 is TGTGCCAGCAGTCTCGGGGGCCACCAAGAGACCCAGTACTTC. Protein product: CASSLGGHQETQYF.

This chain connects TRBV9 to TRBJ1-6; 7 positions agree with TRBD1. J gave up 8 bases and V 3 bases, and 5 bases lay outside the gene matches. This CDR3 region has 14 residues. Germline V gene sequence: CDR1 SGDLS, CDR2 YYNGEE. CDR3 residues: CASSAKGTDSPLHF. CDR3 DNA: TGTGCCAGCAGCGCAAAAGGGACAGATTCACCCCTCCACTTT.

CDR3 amino acids: CASSREQVSTDTQYF. The CDR3 DNA reads TGTGCCAGCAGCCGGGAACAGGTTAGCACAGATACGCAGTATTTT. V usage is TRBV5-6 and J usage is TRBJ2-3; perhaps D is TRBD1 or TRBD2 (5 bases each). Trimming cost V 4 bases and J 0 bases, with 12 bases left between them. The V gene's germline CDR1 is SGHDT and CDR2 YYEEEE. The CDR3 is made up of 15 amino acids. Combining the CDR3 with reference TRBV5-6 and TRBJ2-3 gives the whole variable domain DAGVTQSPTHLIKTRGQQVTLRCSPKSGHDTVSWYQQALGQGPQFIFQYYEEEERQRGNFPDRFSGHQFPNYSSELNVNALLLGDSALYLCASSREQVSTDTQYFGPGTRLTVL.

The rearrangement uses TRBV7-6 and TRBJ1-3; possibly TRBD1 for D (6 bases). CDR1 and CDR2 (germline): SGHVS, FNYEAQ. The V gene lost 1 base and the J gene lost 0 bases, with 13 bases spanning the gap. The CDR3 totals 17 residues. The CDR3: CASSLVQGQISGNTIYF. The CDR3 DNA reads as TGTGCCAGCAGCTTAGTTCAAGGACAGATCTCTGGAAACACCATATATTTT.

V and J are TRBV6-5 and TRBJ2-7, with TRBD2 matching 9 bases. The junction had 11 bases not matched to a gene; V was cut back by 8 bases and J by 3 bases. The CDR3 covers 15 residues. Germline lookup yields CDR1 MNHEY and CDR2 SVGAGI. CDR3 sequence reads: CASGPSGARIYEQYF. CDR3 in DNA: TGTGCCAGCGGGCCTAGCGGGGCCCGAATCTACGAGCAGTACTTC.

This clonotype turned up a few times. The chain employs TRBV5-1 and TRBJ2-3, with 8 bases matching TRBD2. Looked up from germline, CDR1 is SGHRS and CDR2 is YFSETQ. There are 16 residues in the CDR3. V was pared by 2 bases and J by 2 bases, with 7 bases of the junction left unmatched. The DNA for the CDR3 is TGCGCCAGCAGCTTCGTACTAGCGGTAACCACAGATACGCAGTATTTT. Protein: CASSFVLAVTTDTQYF.

This clonotype has at least ten counts. The chain recombines TRBV20-1 with TRBJ1-1; TRBD1 agrees at 8 bases. The CDR3 is 14 amino acids. V trimming: 8 bases; J trimming: 1 base; junction bases outside the gene matches: 9. Germline-derived CDR1 and CDR2 are DFQATT and SNEGSKA (reference sequence). CDR3 coding DNA: TGCAGTTCATTTAGGGGGACAGGGAACACTGAAGCTTTCTTT. Amino acids: CSSFRGTGNTEAFF.

J is TRBJ2-5 and V is TRBV3-1, with TRBD1 as a possible D gene (6 bases). In germline, CDR1 is LGHDT, CDR2 YNNKEL (reference sequence). The V end lost 8 bases, the J end lost 5 bases, and 15 bases lay between the germline ends. The length of the CDR3 is 13 residues. This CDR3 is CASARQVEETQYF. The CDR3 DNA reads TGTGCCAGCGCCCGACAGGTTGAGGAGACCCAGTACTTC.